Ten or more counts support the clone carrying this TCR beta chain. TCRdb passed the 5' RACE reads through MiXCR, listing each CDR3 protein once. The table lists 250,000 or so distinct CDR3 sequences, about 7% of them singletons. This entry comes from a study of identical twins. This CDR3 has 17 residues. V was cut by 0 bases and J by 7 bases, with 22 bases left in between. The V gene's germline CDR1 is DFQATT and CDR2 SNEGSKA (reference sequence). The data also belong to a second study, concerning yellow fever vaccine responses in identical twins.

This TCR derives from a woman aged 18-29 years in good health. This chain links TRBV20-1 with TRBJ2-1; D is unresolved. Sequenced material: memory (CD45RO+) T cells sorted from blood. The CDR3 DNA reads TGCAGTGCTAGAGATTCAAGGGCTGTCAGGAGTTTAAATGAGCAGTTCTTC. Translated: CSARDSRAVRSLNEQFF.